This TCR beta chain comes out of a study of blood T cell repertoires in COVID-19. The CDR3 covers 14 residues. Looked up from germline, CDR1 is LNHDA and CDR2 is SQIVND (reference sequence). The germline V and J ends were trimmed by 0 bases and 7 bases, with 10 bases remaining between them. In the source study's methods: Amplification from reference gene primers served as the basis for estimated nucleated cell counts. The protocol was immunoSEQ multiplex PCR, while the TCRdb copy is restricted to in-frame clones and leaves out a portion. That table supplies the V and J calls and clone size; D and trimming were determined from the DNA. The profile shows about 260,000 clones, 88% of them singletons.

The TCR was taken from a man aged 60 to 69 who had recovered from COVID-19. The sequencing input was peripheral blood. The rearrangement uses TRBV19 and TRBJ2-1; D is unresolved. CDR3 DNA sequence: TGTGCCAGTAGTATAGATGCGGCCCCGAATGAGCAGTTCTTC. This encodes CASSIDAAPNEQFF.